This TCR beta chain comes out of a study of response to subunit inactivated influenza vaccine. Points from the study as a whole: The authors suggested that few new T cells are recruited per seasonal influenza vaccination.

TCRdb redid the calling of the RT-PCR reads with MiXCR, one entry per CDR3 protein. The table shows a few hundred thousand distinct CDR3 sequences, with about 15% occurring only once. The CDR3 extends over 13 amino acids. From germline, CDR1 is MDHEN and CDR2 SYDVKM. Trimming removed 5 bases at V and 6 bases at J, with 14 bases between. On this clonotype itself: What it recognizes is unknown.

The chain couples TRBV28 to TRBJ2-7; D may correspond to TRBD1 or TRBD2 (6 bases each). This clonotype was obtained from a man aged 50-59 years who received an inactivated influenza vaccine. The specimen comprised PBMCs from blood, sampled 11 to 12 days after vaccination. As DNA, the CDR3 is TGTGCCAGCAGTACGGTTCGGGGGCTCGAGCAGTACTTC. Its translation: CASSTVRGLEQYF.